This is a list of T cell receptor beta chains from one sample in a study of T cell repertoires in cytomegalovirus infection. TCRdb itself ran the reads through MiXCR, one entry per CDR3 protein. The sample lists approximately 190,000 distinct CDR3 sequences; roughly 9.8% were seen once. The sequencing input was PBMCs. The receptors shown here come from a human donor in good health (CMV status not recorded). Some clones in this sample may be carry-over from other donors' samples. Each CDR3 is given with its conserved first and last residue. D genes are given only for firm matches. Where a row states a size, it is once, few, many or the class of an expanded clone; other rows omit it.

abundance: -
j_gene: TRBJ1-3
v_gene: TRBV4-3
d_gene: TRBD1
len: 16
CDR3nt: TGCGCCAGCAGCCACACACAGGGGGCTCCTGGAAACACCATATATTTT
CDR3aa: CASSHTQGAPGNTIYF

abundance: many
j_gene: TRBJ1-2
v_gene: TRBV18
d_gene: -
len: 13
CDR3nt: TGTGCCAGCTCACCTTTGGGCGGGACTGGCTACACCTTC
CDR3aa: CASSPLGGTGYTF

abundance: many
j_gene: TRBJ2-3
v_gene: TRBV7-9
d_gene: -
len: 14
CDR3nt: TGTGCCAGCAGCACCGACAGATACACAGATACGCAGTATTTT
CDR3aa: CASSTDRYTDTQYF

abundance: few
j_gene: TRBJ1-1
v_gene: TRBV4-1
d_gene: -
len: 13
CDR3nt: TGCGCCAGCAGCCAAGAAAGACAGTTTGAAGCTTTCTTT
CDR3aa: CASSQERQFEAFF

abundance: many
j_gene: TRBJ2-3
v_gene: TRBV12-3/TRBV12-4
d_gene: -
len: 12
CDR3nt: TGTGCCAGCGGCGGGGGCACAGATACGCAGTATTTT
CDR3aa: CASGGGTDTQYF

abundance: few
j_gene: TRBJ2-1
v_gene: TRBV7-2
d_gene: -
len: 17
CDR3nt: TGTGCCAGCAGCATCCCCACGCTCGACTACGGGGCTCATGAGCAGTTCTTC
CDR3aa: CASSIPTLDYGAHEQFF

abundance: many
j_gene: TRBJ2-1
v_gene: TRBV19
d_gene: -
len: 12
CDR3nt: TGTGCCAGTAGTTCGGTTAACAATGAGCAGTTCTTC
CDR3aa: CASSSVNNEQFF

abundance: few
j_gene: TRBJ2-7
v_gene: TRBV14
d_gene: -
len: 15
CDR3nt: TGTGCCAGCAGCCAAGATTTGGCTAGCTCCTACGAGCAGTACTTC
CDR3aa: CASSQDLASSYEQYF

abundance: many
j_gene: TRBJ2-2
v_gene: TRBV7-2
d_gene: TRBD2
len: 15
CDR3nt: TGTGCCAGCGCCCCGGGGGGGGGGAGTGCCGGGGAGCTGTTTTTT
CDR3aa: CASAPGGGSAGELFF

abundance: -
j_gene: TRBJ1-5
v_gene: TRBV10-3
d_gene: TRBD1
len: 15
CDR3nt: TGTGCCATCAGTGAGGCAGGGGGTAGCAATCAGCCCCAGCATTTT
CDR3aa: CAISEAGGSNQPQHF

abundance: many
j_gene: TRBJ1-3
v_gene: TRBV11-2
d_gene: -
len: 17
CDR3nt: TGTGCCAGCAGCTTAGGACGCGGGGGGATGGCTGGAAACACCATATATTTT
CDR3aa: CASSLGRGGMAGNTIYF

abundance: many
j_gene: TRBJ2-2
v_gene: TRBV6-2/TRBV6-3
d_gene: -
len: 14
CDR3nt: TGTGCCAGCAGACCCGGGTCCACCACCGGGGAGCTGTTTTTT
CDR3aa: CASRPGSTTGELFF

abundance: many
j_gene: TRBJ2-5
v_gene: TRBV6-1
d_gene: TRBD1
len: 14
CDR3nt: TGTGCCAGCAGTTGGGACAGGAAACAAGAGACCCAGTACTTC
CDR3aa: CASSWDRKQETQYF

abundance: few
j_gene: TRBJ2-2
v_gene: TRBV4-3
d_gene: TRBD2
len: 16
CDR3nt: TGCGCCAGCAGCCAAGAAGGACTAGCGGGGGCCGGGGAGCTGTTTTTT
CDR3aa: CASSQEGLAGAGELFF

abundance: many
j_gene: TRBJ2-5
v_gene: TRBV7-9
d_gene: -
len: 14
CDR3nt: TGTGCCAGCAGCCCACCGACTCTTGGGGAGACCCAGTACTTC
CDR3aa: CASSPPTLGETQYF

abundance: many
j_gene: TRBJ1-5
v_gene: TRBV6-2/TRBV6-3
d_gene: -
len: 15
CDR3nt: TGTGCCAGCAGACGACTTCAAGCGGGCAATCAGCCCCAGCATTTT
CDR3aa: CASRRLQAGNQPQHF

abundance: many
j_gene: TRBJ2-7
v_gene: TRBV7-2
d_gene: TRBD2
len: 13
CDR3nt: TGTGCCAGCAGCTTAGTACTAGCGGACGAGCAGTACTTC
CDR3aa: CASSLVLADEQYF

abundance: -
j_gene: TRBJ2-2
v_gene: TRBV5-4
d_gene: -
len: 15
CDR3nt: TGTGCCAGCAGCTTCCGGGATTCGAACACCGGGGAGCTGTTTTTT
CDR3aa: CASSFRDSNTGELFF

abundance: -
j_gene: TRBJ1-1
v_gene: TRBV19
d_gene: TRBD1
len: 15
CDR3nt: TGTGCCAGTACCACCGGGACAGGAGTAACGACTGAAGCTTTCTTT
CDR3aa: CASTTGTGVTTEAFF

abundance: many
j_gene: TRBJ2-1
v_gene: TRBV7-3
d_gene: TRBD2
len: 17
CDR3nt: TGTGCCAGCAGCTATAGGGGCGGGAGGCCCCCAGGGGATGAGCAGTTCTTC
CDR3aa: CASSYRGGRPPGDEQFF

abundance: many
j_gene: TRBJ2-2
v_gene: TRBV29-1
d_gene: -
len: 12
CDR3nt: TGCAGCGACAGACAACACACCGGGGAGCTGTTTTTT
CDR3aa: CSDRQHTGELFF

abundance: many
j_gene: TRBJ2-1
v_gene: TRBV24-1
d_gene: TRBD2
len: 15
CDR3nt: TGTGCCACCAGTGATAGGACTAGCGGGGACAATGAGCAGTTCTTC
CDR3aa: CATSDRTSGDNEQFF

abundance: many
j_gene: TRBJ2-7
v_gene: TRBV15
d_gene: TRBD2
len: 13
CDR3nt: TGTGCCACCACCAGGGTGGGACTATACGAGCAGTACTTC
CDR3aa: CATTRVGLYEQYF

abundance: many
j_gene: TRBJ2-3
v_gene: TRBV7-2
d_gene: -
len: 12
CDR3nt: TGTGCCAGCAGCTTTGGTTCAGATACGCAGTATTTT
CDR3aa: CASSFGSDTQYF

abundance: few
j_gene: TRBJ2-1
v_gene: TRBV20-1
d_gene: -
len: 14
CDR3nt: TGCAGTGCTGGACCGGGTCATCACGGGAATGAGCAGTTCTTC
CDR3aa: CSAGPGHHGNEQFF

abundance: -
j_gene: TRBJ2-7
v_gene: TRBV20-1
d_gene: -
len: 15
CDR3nt: TGCAGTGCTAGAGATCCCGGGACTCCTACCTACGAGCGGTACTTC
CDR3aa: CSARDPGTPTYERYF

abundance: -
j_gene: TRBJ2-4
v_gene: TRBV28
d_gene: -
len: 16
CDR3nt: TGTGCCAGCAGTTCCATAGGGCCGTTAGCCAAAAACATTCAGTACTTC
CDR3aa: CASSSIGPLAKNIQYF

abundance: -
j_gene: TRBJ1-2
v_gene: TRBV11-2
d_gene: -
len: 13
CDR3nt: TGTGCCAGCAGCCCCTCGGGCCCGTATGGCTACACCTTC
CDR3aa: CASSPSGPYGYTF

abundance: -
j_gene: TRBJ2-7
v_gene: TRBV6-2/TRBV6-3
d_gene: TRBD2
len: 16
CDR3nt: TGTGCCAGCAGTTACGGCCTAGCGGGACTCTCCTACGAGCAGTACTTC
CDR3aa: CASSYGLAGLSYEQYF

abundance: -
j_gene: TRBJ2-7
v_gene: TRBV23-1
d_gene: TRBD2
len: 20
CDR3nt: TGCGCCAGCCGGAATTCTCTAGCGGGTTCTACGAGTCGAGGGAGCTTAGAGCAGTACTTC
CDR3aa: CASRNSLAGSTSRGSLEQYF

abundance: many
j_gene: TRBJ1-4
v_gene: TRBV5-4
d_gene: TRBD1
len: 16
CDR3nt: TGTGCCAGCAGCTTGGCCAAGGGACAGGGGCTTGAAAAACTGTTTTTT
CDR3aa: CASSLAKGQGLEKLFF

abundance: many
j_gene: TRBJ1-1
v_gene: TRBV7-2
d_gene: -
len: 13
CDR3nt: TGTGCCAGCACCCTTCACAGGAACACTGAAGCTTTCTTT
CDR3aa: CASTLHRNTEAFF

abundance: few
j_gene: TRBJ2-1
v_gene: TRBV29-1
d_gene: TRBD1
len: 13
CDR3nt: TGCAGCGCCATCACAGGGGGGCAGGGTGAGCAGTTCTTC
CDR3aa: CSAITGGQGEQFF

abundance: many
j_gene: TRBJ1-3
v_gene: TRBV7-2
d_gene: -
len: 13
CDR3nt: TGTGCCAGCAGCCCACGGACAGGAAACACCATATATTTT
CDR3aa: CASSPRTGNTIYF

abundance: medium-sized
j_gene: TRBJ1-5
v_gene: TRBV20-1
d_gene: TRBD1
len: 14
CDR3nt: TGCAGTGCCCCGTCGGGGACAGCCAATCAGCCCCAGCATTTT
CDR3aa: CSAPSGTANQPQHF

abundance: many
j_gene: TRBJ1-5
v_gene: TRBV12-3/TRBV12-4
d_gene: -
len: 15
CDR3nt: TGTGCCAGCAGAAAGGACGTCCTTAGCAATCAGCCCCAGCATTTT
CDR3aa: CASRKDVLSNQPQHF

abundance: -
j_gene: TRBJ2-7
v_gene: TRBV28
d_gene: -
len: 14
CDR3nt: TGTGCCAGCAGTTTGCTCAAGAGCTCCTACGAGCAGTACTTC
CDR3aa: CASSLLKSSYEQYF

abundance: many
j_gene: TRBJ2-1
v_gene: TRBV7-8
d_gene: TRBD2
len: 18
CDR3nt: TGTGCCAGCAGCTTAGCCCCTAGCGGGAGGGCTTCCCACAATGAGCAGTTCTTC
CDR3aa: CASSLAPSGRASHNEQFF

abundance: many
j_gene: TRBJ2-1
v_gene: TRBV19
d_gene: TRBD2
len: 18
CDR3nt: TGTGCCAGTAGTCCAACCGGGACTAGCGCTTTATCGGGGAATGAGCAGTTCTTC
CDR3aa: CASSPTGTSALSGNEQFF

abundance: -
j_gene: TRBJ1-2
v_gene: TRBV5-6
d_gene: TRBD1
len: 15
CDR3nt: TGTGCCAGCAGCTTTAAAACAGGGGCTAACTATGGCTACACCTTC
CDR3aa: CASSFKTGANYGYTF

abundance: few
j_gene: TRBJ2-7
v_gene: TRBV20-1
d_gene: TRBD2
len: 17
CDR3nt: TGCAGTGCTAGGGACTCCGGGACTAGCGGGGACTCCTACGAGCAGTACTTC
CDR3aa: CSARDSGTSGDSYEQYF

abundance: -
j_gene: TRBJ1-4
v_gene: TRBV7-9
d_gene: -
len: 14
CDR3nt: TGTGCCAGCAGGGGGACGGGGTCTAATGAAAAACTGTTTTTT
CDR3aa: CASRGTGSNEKLFF

abundance: -
j_gene: TRBJ1-1
v_gene: TRBV18
d_gene: -
len: 18
CDR3nt: TGTGCCAGCTCATCAAATCCAAGTCAAGGGTTTATGAACACTGAAGCTTTCTTT
CDR3aa: CASSSNPSQGFMNTEAFF

abundance: -
j_gene: TRBJ1-2
v_gene: TRBV18
d_gene: -
len: 15
CDR3nt: TGTGCCAGCTCAACTCGGACAGTCGATTTGGATGGCTACACCTTC
CDR3aa: CASSTRTVDLDGYTF